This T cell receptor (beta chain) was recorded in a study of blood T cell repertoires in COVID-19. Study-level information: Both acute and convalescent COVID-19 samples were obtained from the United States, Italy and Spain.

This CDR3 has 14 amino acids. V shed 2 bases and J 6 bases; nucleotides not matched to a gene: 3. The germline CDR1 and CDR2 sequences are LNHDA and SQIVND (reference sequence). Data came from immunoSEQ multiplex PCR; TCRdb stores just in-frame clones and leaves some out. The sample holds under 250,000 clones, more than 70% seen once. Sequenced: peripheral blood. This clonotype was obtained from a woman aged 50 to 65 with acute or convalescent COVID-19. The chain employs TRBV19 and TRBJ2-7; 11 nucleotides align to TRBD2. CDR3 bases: TGTGCCAGTAGTATACTAGCGGGAGGATCCGAGCAGTACTTC. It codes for CASSILAGGSEQYF.